This T cell receptor (beta chain) was profiled in a study of blood T cell repertoires in COVID-19. This CDR3 region has 14 residues. Looked up from germline, CDR1 is MNHEY and CDR2 is SVGAGI. After removal of 4 bases from V and 7 bases from J, the junction contained 9 bases not matched to a gene. In the authors' workflow: Counts of nucleated cells, estimated from reference gene primer amplification, were obtained. Here immunoSEQ multiplex PCR was the method, and the copy in TCRdb shows in-frame clones only, minus some. D and trimming come from the DNA, and the V and J calls and clone size come from that table. Among 85,000 to 130,000 clones listed, 71% were seen once.

The clonotype comes from a human donor with acute or convalescent COVID-19. The donor label of this sample is uncertain. V gene TRBV6-5 combines with J gene TRBJ1-2, with 7 bases matching TRBD1. The sample taken for sequencing was peripheral blood. CDR3 sequence reads: CASSSTGRSSGYTF. The CDR3 coding sequence is TGTGCCAGCAGTTCGACAGGGAGGTCCAGTGGCTACACCTTC.